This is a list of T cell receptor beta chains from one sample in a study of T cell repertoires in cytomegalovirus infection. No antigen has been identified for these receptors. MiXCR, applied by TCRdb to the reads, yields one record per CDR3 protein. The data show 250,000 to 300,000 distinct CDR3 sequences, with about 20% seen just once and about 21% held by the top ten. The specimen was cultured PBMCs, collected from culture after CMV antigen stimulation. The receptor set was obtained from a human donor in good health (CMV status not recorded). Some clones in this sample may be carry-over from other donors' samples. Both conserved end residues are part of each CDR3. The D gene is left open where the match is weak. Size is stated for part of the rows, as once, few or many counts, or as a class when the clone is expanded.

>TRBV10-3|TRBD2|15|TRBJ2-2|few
CATVPRLALPGELFF
TGTGCCACCGTGCCCAGACTAGCCCTACCCGGGGAGCTGTTTTTT
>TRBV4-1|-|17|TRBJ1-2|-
CASSQQLGQQINYGYTF
TGCGCCAGCAGCCAACAACTCGGACAGCAGATTAACTATGGCTACACCTTC
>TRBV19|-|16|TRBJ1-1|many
CATIDRGGARNTEAFF
TGTGCCACCATCGACCGGGGGGGGGCGAGGAACACTGAAGCTTTCTTT
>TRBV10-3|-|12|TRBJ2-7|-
CAISESLGLHYF
TGTGCCATCAGTGAGTCTTTGGGGCTACATTACTTC
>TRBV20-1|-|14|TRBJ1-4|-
CSAASQGTNEKLFF
TGCAGTGCTGCCTCGCAGGGAACTAATGAAAAACTGTTTTTT
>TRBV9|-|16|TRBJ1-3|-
CASSVVPDVTGNTIYF
TGTGCCAGCAGCGTTGTACCGGACGTAACTGGAAACACCATATATTTT
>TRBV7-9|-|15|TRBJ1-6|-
CASSLNAVLGSPLHF
TGTGCCAGCAGCTTGAATGCGGTTTTGGGTTCACCCCTCCACTTT
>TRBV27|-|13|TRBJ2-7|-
CASSFSGPYEQYF
TGTGCCAGCAGTTTTTCTGGCCCCTACGAGCAGTACTTC
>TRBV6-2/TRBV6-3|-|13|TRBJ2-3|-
CASHRGPPDTQYF
TGTGCCAGCCATAGGGGACCCCCAGATACGCAGTATTTT
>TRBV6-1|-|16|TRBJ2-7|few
CASSDGGRRITYEQYF
TGTGCCAGCAGTGATGGGGGCCGGAGGATCACCTACGAGCAGTACTTC
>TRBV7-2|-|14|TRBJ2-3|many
CASSLRAATDTQYF
TGTGCCAGCAGCTTACGAGCGGCCACAGATACGCAGTATTTT
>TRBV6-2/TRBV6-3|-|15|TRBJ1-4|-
CASAPSRATNEKLFF
TGTGCCAGCGCTCCAAGCCGAGCAACTAATGAAAAACTGTTTTTT
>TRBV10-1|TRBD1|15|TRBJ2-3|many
CASSEGQGAADTQYF
TGCGCCAGCAGTGAGGGACAGGGGGCAGCGGATACGCAGTATTTT
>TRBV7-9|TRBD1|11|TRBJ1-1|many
CASSLTGEAFF
TGTGCCAGCAGCCTGACAGGGGAAGCTTTCTTT
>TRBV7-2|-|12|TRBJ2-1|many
CASSYTGNEQFF
TGTGCCAGCAGCTACACGGGAAATGAGCAGTTCTTC
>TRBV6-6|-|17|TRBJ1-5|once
CASSLMIRVGENQPQHF
TGTGCCAGCAGTTTAATGATAAGGGTCGGTGAAAATCAGCCCCAGCATTTT
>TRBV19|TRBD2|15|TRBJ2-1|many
CASQSTSGSSDEQFF
TGTGCCAGCCAATCAACTAGCGGGAGTTCGGATGAGCAGTTCTTC
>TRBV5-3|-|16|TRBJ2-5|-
CASSLATTSPQETQYF
TGTGCCAGCAGCTTGGCAACAACTAGCCCTCAAGAGACCCAGTACTTC
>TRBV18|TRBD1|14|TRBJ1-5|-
CASAPQGGNQPQHF
TGTGCCAGCGCACCCCAGGGGGGGAATCAGCCCCAGCATTTT
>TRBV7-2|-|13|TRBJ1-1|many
CASSLLIYAEAFF
TGTGCCAGCAGCTTATTAATCTATGCTGAAGCTTTCTTT
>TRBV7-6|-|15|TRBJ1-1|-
CASSPAGRVNTEAFF
TGTGCCAGCAGCCCCGCTGGCAGGGTGAACACTGAAGCTTTCTTT
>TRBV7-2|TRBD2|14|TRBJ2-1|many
CATRTSGSPTEQFF
TGTGCCACCAGGACTAGCGGGAGTCCCACTGAGCAGTTCTTC
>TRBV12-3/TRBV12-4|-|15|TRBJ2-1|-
CASSSTAHSYNEQFF
TGTGCCAGCAGCTCGACAGCACATTCCTACAATGAGCAGTTCTTC
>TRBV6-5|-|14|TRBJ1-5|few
CASSYGGSGQPQHF
TGTGCCAGCAGTTACGGGGGGTCGGGACAGCCCCAGCATTTT
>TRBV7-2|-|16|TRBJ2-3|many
CASSSAATSKRDTQYF
TGTGCCAGCAGCTCAGCGGCCACCTCTAAAAGGGATACGCAGTATTTT
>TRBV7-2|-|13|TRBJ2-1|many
CASSPTSTSEQFF
TGTGCCAGCAGCCCTACTAGCACTAGTGAGCAGTTCTTC
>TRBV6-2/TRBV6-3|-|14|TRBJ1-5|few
CASRGRGSNQPQHF
TGTGCCAGCAGAGGCAGGGGTAGCAATCAGCCCCAGCATTTT
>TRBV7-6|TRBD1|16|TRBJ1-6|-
CASSLALGQGNSPLHF
TGTGCCAGCAGCTTAGCGCTGGGACAGGGTAATTCACCCCTCCACTTT
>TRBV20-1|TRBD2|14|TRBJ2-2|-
CSALLADNTGELFF
TGCAGTGCTCTGCTAGCGGACAACACCGGGGAGCTGTTTTTT
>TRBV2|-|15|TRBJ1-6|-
CASSEAGPIGSPLHF
TGTGCCAGCAGTGAAGCGGGGCCCATCGGGTCACCCCTCCACTTT
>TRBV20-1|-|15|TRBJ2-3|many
CSARDSRKSTDTQYF
TGCAGTGCTAGAGATTCGCGGAAGAGCACAGATACGCAGTATTTT
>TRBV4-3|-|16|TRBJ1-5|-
CASSQDWGYSNQPQHF
TGCGCCAGCAGCCAAGATTGGGGGTATAGCAATCAGCCCCAGCATTTT
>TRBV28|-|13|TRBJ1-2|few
CASSPSLLWDYTF
TGTGCCAGCAGCCCCAGCCTACTATGGGACTACACCTTC
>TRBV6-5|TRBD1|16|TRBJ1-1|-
CASSYSTGTVYTEAFF
TGTGCCAGCAGTTACTCGACAGGGACGGTGTACACTGAAGCTTTCTTT
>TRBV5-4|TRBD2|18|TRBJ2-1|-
CASSGGGSGRAVVNEQFF
TGTGCCAGCAGCGGGGGGGGTAGCGGGAGGGCCGTGGTCAATGAGCAGTTCTTC
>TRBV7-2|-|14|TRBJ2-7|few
CASSLDGFSYEQYF
TGTGCCAGCAGCTTAGACGGCTTCTCCTACGAGCAGTACTTC
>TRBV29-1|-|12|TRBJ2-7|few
CSGRGSSYEQYF
TGCAGCGGAAGGGGATCCTCCTACGAGCAGTACTTC
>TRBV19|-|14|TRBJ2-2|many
CASSTYGGTGELFF
TGTGCCAGTAGTACCTACGGAGGCACCGGGGAGCTGTTTTTT
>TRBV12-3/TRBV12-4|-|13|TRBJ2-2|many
CASSLLGAGELFF
TGTGCCAGCAGTTTATTAGGCGCCGGGGAGCTGTTTTTT
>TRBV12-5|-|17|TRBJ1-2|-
CASGLVLGTPRSYGYTF
TGTGCTAGTGGTTTGGTACTTGGGACGCCGAGGTCCTATGGCTACACCTTC
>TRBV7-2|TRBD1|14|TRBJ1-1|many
CASRGQGMNTEAFF
TGTGCCAGCAGAGGACAGGGTATGAACACTGAAGCTTTCTTT
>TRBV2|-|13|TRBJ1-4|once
CASSEYRGEKLFF
TGTGCCAGCAGTGAATACAGAGGGGAAAAACTGTTTTTT
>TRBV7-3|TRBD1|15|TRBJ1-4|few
CASSPGQGGNEKLFF
TGTGCCAGCAGCCCCGGGCAGGGGGGGAATGAAAAACTGTTTTTT
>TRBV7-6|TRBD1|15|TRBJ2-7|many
CASSPQGASSYEQYF
TGTGCCAGCAGCCCTCAGGGGGCCTCATCCTACGAGCAGTACTTC
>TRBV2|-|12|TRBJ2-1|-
CASMGAFNEQFF
TGTGCCAGCATGGGGGCCTTCAATGAGCAGTTCTTC
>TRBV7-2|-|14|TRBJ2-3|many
CASTLLAATDTQYF
TGTGCCAGCACCCTGCTTGCCGCCACAGATACGCAGTATTTT
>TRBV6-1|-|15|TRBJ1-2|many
CASRTPRTANYGYTF
TGTGCCAGCAGAACACCCCGGACGGCTAACTATGGCTACACCTTC
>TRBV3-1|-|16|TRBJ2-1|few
CASSQDASTNYNEQFF
TGTGCCAGCAGCCAAGATGCATCGACAAACTACAATGAGCAGTTCTTC
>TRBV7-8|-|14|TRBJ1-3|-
CASSLQSPGNTIYF
TGTGCCAGCAGCTTGCAATCCCCTGGAAACACCATATATTTT
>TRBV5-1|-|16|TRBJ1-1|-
CASSLMTGGLNTEAFF
TGCGCCAGCAGCTTAATGACAGGAGGGTTGAACACTGAAGCTTTCTTT
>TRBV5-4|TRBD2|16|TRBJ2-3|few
CASSVGRAAIRDTQYF
TGTGCCAGCAGCGTCGGGAGGGCGGCTATACGAGATACGCAGTATTTT
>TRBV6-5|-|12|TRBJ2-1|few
CASHSLGRKQFF
TGTGCCAGCCATAGCCTCGGACGGAAGCAGTTCTTC
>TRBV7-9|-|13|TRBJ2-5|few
CASRPGTRETQYF
TGTGCCAGCAGACCCGGGACGCGGGAGACCCAGTACTTC
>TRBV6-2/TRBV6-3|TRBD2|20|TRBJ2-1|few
CASSYSIRAGGPSSYNEQFF
TGTGCCAGCAGTTACTCGATAAGAGCGGGAGGGCCGAGCTCCTACAATGAGCAGTTCTTC
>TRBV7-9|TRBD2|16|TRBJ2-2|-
CASSGTSGINTGELFF
TGTGCCAGCAGCGGAACTAGCGGGATAAACACCGGGGAGCTGTTTTTT
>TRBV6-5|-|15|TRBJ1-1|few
CASRLAAGGYTEAFF
TGTGCCAGCAGGCTAGCGGCCGGGGGGTACACTGAAGCTTTCTTT
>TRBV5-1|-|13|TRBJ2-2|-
CASRTAITGELFF
TGCGCCAGCCGCACGGCTATCACCGGGGAGCTGTTTTTT